These T cell receptor beta chains were read from a single sample in a study of chemoradiotherapy in HPV16-positive cancers. Sequencing used immunoSEQ multiplex PCR; TCRdb keeps in-frame clones, though not all of them. Of about 8,200 clones listed, over 55% are singletons. The starting material was tumor tissue, obtained from a patient who underwent chemoradiotherapy. These receptors were taken from a human donor with HPV-associated anogenital cancer. CDR3s include the opening cysteine and the closing phenylalanine or tryptophan. The order of the fields is J gene, V gene, D gene, clone size, CDR3 protein, CDR3 DNA. D genes are given only for firm matches. Clone size, where shown, is once, few, many, or a class for clones that have expanded.

j_call: TRBJ1-5; v_call: TRBV28; d_call: NA; clone_size: few; cdr3_aa: CASSSGDQPQHF; cdr3_nt: TGTGCCAGCAGTTCAGGGGACCAGCCCCAGCATTTT
j_call: TRBJ2-3; v_call: TRBV6-5; d_call: NA; clone_size: NA; cdr3_aa: CASSYIGGPRTDTQYF; cdr3_nt: TGTGCCAGCAGTTATATTGGGGGGCCCCGCACAGATACGCAGTATTTT
j_call: TRBJ1-4; v_call: TRBV28; d_call: NA; clone_size: few; cdr3_aa: CASTISRGNEKLFF; cdr3_nt: TGTGCCAGCACCATCAGTCGGGGGAATGAAAAACTGTTTTTT
j_call: TRBJ2-4; v_call: TRBV19; d_call: TRBD1; clone_size: NA; cdr3_aa: CASSPTGFGNIQYF; cdr3_nt: TGTGCCAGTAGCCCGACAGGGTTTGGAAACATTCAGTACTTC
j_call: TRBJ2-7; v_call: TRBV7-2; d_call: TRBD2; clone_size: NA; cdr3_aa: CASSVAGAYEQYF; cdr3_nt: TGTGCCAGCAGCGTAGCGGGGGCCTACGAGCAGTACTTC
j_call: TRBJ1-1; v_call: TRBV7-9; d_call: NA; clone_size: once; cdr3_aa: CASSSEGVNTEAFF; cdr3_nt: TGTGCCAGCAGCTCCGAGGGAGTGAACACTGAAGCTTTCTTT
j_call: TRBJ1-1; v_call: TRBV9; d_call: NA; clone_size: NA; cdr3_aa: CASSFLTGMNTEAFF; cdr3_nt: TGTGCCAGCAGCTTCCTAACAGGCATGAACACTGAAGCTTTCTTT
j_call: TRBJ2-3; v_call: TRBV2; d_call: NA; clone_size: NA; cdr3_aa: CASSLRTDTDTQYF; cdr3_nt: TGTGCCAGCAGCCTTAGGACAGACACAGATACGCAGTATTTT
j_call: TRBJ1-2; v_call: TRBV30; d_call: NA; clone_size: once; cdr3_aa: CAWSLGNYGYTF; cdr3_nt: TGTGCCTGGTCACTGGGTAACTATGGCTACACCTTC
j_call: TRBJ1-2; v_call: TRBV9; d_call: NA; clone_size: NA; cdr3_aa: CASSVDWRGGGSYTF; cdr3_nt: TGTGCCAGCAGCGTAGATTGGCGGGGGGGTGGTAGCTACACCTTC
j_call: TRBJ2-4; v_call: TRBV7-2; d_call: NA; clone_size: NA; cdr3_aa: CASSFGGSWDIQYF; cdr3_nt: TGTGCCAGCAGCTTTGGAGGAAGCTGGGACATTCAGTACTTC
j_call: TRBJ2-7; v_call: TRBV29-1; d_call: TRBD1; clone_size: NA; cdr3_aa: CSVGQGAPLEQYF; cdr3_nt: TGCAGCGTTGGGCAGGGGGCTCCCCTCGAGCAGTACTTC
j_call: TRBJ2-5; v_call: TRBV14; d_call: TRBD2; clone_size: NA; cdr3_aa: CASSPPGGGETQYF; cdr3_nt: TGTGCCAGCAGCCCCCCGGGGGGGGGAGAGACCCAGTACTTC
j_call: TRBJ2-1; v_call: TRBV30; d_call: TRBD2; clone_size: NA; cdr3_aa: CAWGGDLYNEQFF; cdr3_nt: TGTGCCTGGGGGGGGGACCTTTACAATGAGCAGTTCTTC
j_call: TRBJ2-7; v_call: TRBV7-9; d_call: NA; clone_size: NA; cdr3_aa: CASSLEAGDSYEQYF; cdr3_nt: TGTGCCAGCAGCTTAGAGGCAGGGGACTCCTACGAGCAGTACTTC
j_call: TRBJ2-1; v_call: TRBV4-3; d_call: NA; clone_size: NA; cdr3_aa: CARGVSSYNEQFF; cdr3_nt: TGCGCCAGGGGGGTTAGCTCCTACAATGAGCAGTTCTTC
j_call: TRBJ2-5; v_call: TRBV29-1; d_call: TRBD1; clone_size: NA; cdr3_aa: CSVDFGQGQETQYF; cdr3_nt: TGCAGCGTTGACTTTGGACAGGGTCAAGAGACCCAGTACTTC
j_call: TRBJ2-2; v_call: TRBV9; d_call: NA; clone_size: NA; cdr3_aa: CASGIQAANTGELFF; cdr3_nt: TGTGCCAGCGGTATTCAAGCGGCTAACACCGGGGAGCTGTTTTTT
j_call: TRBJ2-1; v_call: TRBV6-6; d_call: TRBD1; clone_size: NA; cdr3_aa: CASSYPAGGDEQFF; cdr3_nt: TGTGCCAGCAGTTACCCGGCAGGGGGCGATGAGCAGTTCTTC
j_call: TRBJ1-1; v_call: TRBV7-2; d_call: TRBD1; clone_size: NA; cdr3_aa: CASSPGQVNTEAFF; cdr3_nt: TGTGCCAGCAGCCCCGGACAGGTGAACACTGAAGCTTTCTTT